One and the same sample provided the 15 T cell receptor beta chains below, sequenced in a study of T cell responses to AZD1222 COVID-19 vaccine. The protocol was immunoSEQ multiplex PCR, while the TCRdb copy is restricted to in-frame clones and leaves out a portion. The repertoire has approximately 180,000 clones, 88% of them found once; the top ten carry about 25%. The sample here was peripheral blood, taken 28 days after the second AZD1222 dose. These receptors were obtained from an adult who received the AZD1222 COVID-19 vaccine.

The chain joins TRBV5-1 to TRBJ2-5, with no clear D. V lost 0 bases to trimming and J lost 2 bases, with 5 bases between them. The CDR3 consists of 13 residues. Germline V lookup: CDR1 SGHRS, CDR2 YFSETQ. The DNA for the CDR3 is TGCGCCAGCAGCTTGGCGCAGCAAGAGACCCAGTACTTC. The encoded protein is CASSLAQQETQYF.

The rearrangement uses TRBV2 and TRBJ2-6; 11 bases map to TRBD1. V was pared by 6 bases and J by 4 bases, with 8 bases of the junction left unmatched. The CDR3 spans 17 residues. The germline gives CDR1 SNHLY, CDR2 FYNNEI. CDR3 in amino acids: CASRDRDRGSGANVLTF. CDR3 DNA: TGTGCCAGCAGGGACCGGGACAGGGGGTCCGGGGCCAACGTCCTGACTTTC.

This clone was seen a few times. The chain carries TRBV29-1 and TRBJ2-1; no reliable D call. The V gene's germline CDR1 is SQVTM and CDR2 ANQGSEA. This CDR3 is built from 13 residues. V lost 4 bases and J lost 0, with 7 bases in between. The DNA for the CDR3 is TGCAGCGTTGTTGGGGACTCCTACAATGAGCAGTTCTTC. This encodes CSVVGDSYNEQFF.

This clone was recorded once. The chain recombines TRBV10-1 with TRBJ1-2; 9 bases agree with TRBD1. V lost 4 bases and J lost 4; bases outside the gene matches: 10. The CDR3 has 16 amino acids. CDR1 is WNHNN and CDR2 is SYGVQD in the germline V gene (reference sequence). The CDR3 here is CASSGVGGQGGYGYTF. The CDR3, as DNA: TGCGCCAGCAGTGGGGTGGGGGGACAGGGCGGCTATGGCTACACCTTC.

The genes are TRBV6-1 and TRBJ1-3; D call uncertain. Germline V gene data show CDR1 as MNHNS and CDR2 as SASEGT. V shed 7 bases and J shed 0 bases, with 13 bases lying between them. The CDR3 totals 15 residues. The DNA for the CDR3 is TGTGCCAGCAAAAAGGATGAACCCTCTGGAAACACCATATATTTT. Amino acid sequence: CASKKDEPSGNTIYF.

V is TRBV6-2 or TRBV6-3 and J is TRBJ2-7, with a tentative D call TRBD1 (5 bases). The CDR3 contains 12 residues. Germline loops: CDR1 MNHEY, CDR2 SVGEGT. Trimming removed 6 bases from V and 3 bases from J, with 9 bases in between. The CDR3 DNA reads TGTGCCAGCAGCCTAGACAGCTACGAGCAGTACTTC. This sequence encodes CASSLDSYEQYF.

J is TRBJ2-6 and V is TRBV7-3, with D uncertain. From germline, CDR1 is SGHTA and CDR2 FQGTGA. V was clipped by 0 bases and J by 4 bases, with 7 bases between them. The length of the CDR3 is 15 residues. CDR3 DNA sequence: TGTGCCAGCAGCTTAACGGATACGGGGGCCAACGTCCTGACTTTC. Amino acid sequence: CASSLTDTGANVLTF.

Written as DNA, the CDR3 is TGTGCCTGGAAAGGGGCAGGGGAGACCCAGTACTTC. This gives the protein CAWKGAGETQYF. The gene calls are TRBV30 and TRBJ2-5, with a weak D call TRBD1 (5 bases). Looked up from germline, CDR1 is GTSNPN and CDR2 is SVGIG (reference sequence). The CDR3 runs to 12 residues. V lost 4 bases, J lost 5 bases, and 11 bases lay in between.

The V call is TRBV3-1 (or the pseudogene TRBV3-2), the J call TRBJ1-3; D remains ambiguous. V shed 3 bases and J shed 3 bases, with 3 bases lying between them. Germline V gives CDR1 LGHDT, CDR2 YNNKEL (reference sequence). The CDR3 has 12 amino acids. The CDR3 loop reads CASSHYGNTIYF. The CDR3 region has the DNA TGTGCCAGCAGCCACTATGGAAACACCATATATTTT.

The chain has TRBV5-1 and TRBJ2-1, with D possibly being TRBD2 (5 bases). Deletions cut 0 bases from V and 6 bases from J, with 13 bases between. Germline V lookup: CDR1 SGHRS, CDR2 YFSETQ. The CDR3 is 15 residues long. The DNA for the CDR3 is TGCGCCAGCAGCTTGGCCGCGGGTCTTTTCAATGAGCAGTTCTTC. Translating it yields CASSLAAGLFNEQFF.

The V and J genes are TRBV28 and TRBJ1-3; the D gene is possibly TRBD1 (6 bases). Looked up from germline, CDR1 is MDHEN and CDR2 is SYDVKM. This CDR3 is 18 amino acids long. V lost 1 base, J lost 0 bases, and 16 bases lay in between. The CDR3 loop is CASSLSPGAPTSGNTIYF. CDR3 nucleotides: TGTGCCAGCAGTTTATCCCCAGGGGCGCCTACCTCTGGAAACACCATATATTTT.

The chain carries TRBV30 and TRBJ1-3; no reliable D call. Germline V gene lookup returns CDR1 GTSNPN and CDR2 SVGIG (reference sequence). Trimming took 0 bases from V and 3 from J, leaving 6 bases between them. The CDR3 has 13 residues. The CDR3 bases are TGTGCCTGGAGTGTTCCAGTTGGAAACACCATATATTTT. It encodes CAWSVPVGNTIYF.

The DNA for the CDR3 is TGCGCCAGCAGATCGCCCACTGAAGCTTTCTTT. Protein: CASRSPTEAFF. The chain recombines TRBV5-1 with TRBJ1-1; D ambiguous. Trimming cost V 5 bases and J 4 bases, with 6 bases left between them. This CDR3 has 11 amino acids. Per the germline V gene, CDR1 is SGHRS and CDR2 is YFSETQ.

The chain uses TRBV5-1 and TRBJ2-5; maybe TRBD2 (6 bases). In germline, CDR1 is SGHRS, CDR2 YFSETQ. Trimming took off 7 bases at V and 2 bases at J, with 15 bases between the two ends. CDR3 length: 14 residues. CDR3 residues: CASGLSGGQETQYF. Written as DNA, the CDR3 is TGCGCCAGCGGACTATCCGGGGGACAAGAGACCCAGTACTTC.

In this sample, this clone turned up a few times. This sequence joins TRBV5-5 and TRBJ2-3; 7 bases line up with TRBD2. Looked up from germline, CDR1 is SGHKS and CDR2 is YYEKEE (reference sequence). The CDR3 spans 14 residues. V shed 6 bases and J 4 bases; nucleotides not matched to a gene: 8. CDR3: CASINEGGSDTQYF. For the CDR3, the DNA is TGTGCCAGCATCAACGAGGGAGGGTCAGATACGCAGTATTTT.